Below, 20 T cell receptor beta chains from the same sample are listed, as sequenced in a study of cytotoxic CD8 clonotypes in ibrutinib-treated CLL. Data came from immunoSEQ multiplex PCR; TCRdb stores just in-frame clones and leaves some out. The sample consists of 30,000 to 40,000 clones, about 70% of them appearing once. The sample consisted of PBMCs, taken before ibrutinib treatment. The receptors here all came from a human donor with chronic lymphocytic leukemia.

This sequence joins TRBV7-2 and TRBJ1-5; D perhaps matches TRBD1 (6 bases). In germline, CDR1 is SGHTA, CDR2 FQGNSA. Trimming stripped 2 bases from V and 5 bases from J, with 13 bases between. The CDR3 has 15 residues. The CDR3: CASSLRWDNYQPQHF. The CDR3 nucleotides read TGTGCCAGCAGCTTACGGTGGGACAATTATCAGCCCCAGCATTTT.

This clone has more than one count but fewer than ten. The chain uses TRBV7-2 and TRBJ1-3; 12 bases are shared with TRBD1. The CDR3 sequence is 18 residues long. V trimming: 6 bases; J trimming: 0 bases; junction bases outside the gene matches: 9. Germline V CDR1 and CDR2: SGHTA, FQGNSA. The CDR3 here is CASRSGTGGFSSGNTIYF. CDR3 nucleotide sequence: TGTGCCAGCAGATCCGGGACAGGGGGCTTTAGCTCTGGAAACACCATATATTTT.

CDR3 nucleotides: TGTGCCTGGAGGTACTGGGATAATGAGCAGTTCTTC. Its translation is CAWRYWDNEQFF. The rearrangement links TRBV30 to TRBJ2-1; unclear D gene. CDR3 length: 12 amino acids. Germline lookup yields CDR1 GTSNPN and CDR2 SVGIG (reference sequence). The V end was cut by 3 bases, the J end by 7 bases, with 10 bases between.

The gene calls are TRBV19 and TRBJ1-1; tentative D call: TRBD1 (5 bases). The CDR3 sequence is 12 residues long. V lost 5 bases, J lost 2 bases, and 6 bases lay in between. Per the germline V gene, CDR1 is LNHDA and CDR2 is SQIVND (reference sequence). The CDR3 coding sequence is TGTGCCAGTAGTGACAGTAACACTGAAGCTTTCTTT. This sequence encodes CASSDSNTEAFF.

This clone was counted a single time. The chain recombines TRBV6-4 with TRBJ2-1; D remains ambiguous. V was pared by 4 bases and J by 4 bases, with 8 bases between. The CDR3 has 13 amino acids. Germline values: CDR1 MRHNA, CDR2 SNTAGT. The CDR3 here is CASSATPYNEQFF. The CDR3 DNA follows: TGTGCCAGCAGTGCTACTCCTTACAATGAGCAGTTCTTC.

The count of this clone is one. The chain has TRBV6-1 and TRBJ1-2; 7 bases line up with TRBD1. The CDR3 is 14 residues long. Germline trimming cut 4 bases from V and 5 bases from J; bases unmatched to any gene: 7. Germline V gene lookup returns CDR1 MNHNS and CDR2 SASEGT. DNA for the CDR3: TGTGCCAGCAGTGTTGACAGGGACTCATATGGCTACACCTTC. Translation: CASSVDRDSYGYTF.

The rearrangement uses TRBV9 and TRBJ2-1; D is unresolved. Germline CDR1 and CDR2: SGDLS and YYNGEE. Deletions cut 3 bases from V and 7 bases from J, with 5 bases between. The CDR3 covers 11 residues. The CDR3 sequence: CASSAQNEQFF. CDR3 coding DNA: TGTGCCAGCAGCGCCCAGAATGAGCAGTTCTTC.

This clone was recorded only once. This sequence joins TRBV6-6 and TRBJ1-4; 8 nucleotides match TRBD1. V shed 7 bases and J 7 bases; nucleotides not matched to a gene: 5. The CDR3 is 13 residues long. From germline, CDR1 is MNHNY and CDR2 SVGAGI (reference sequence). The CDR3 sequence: CASTGTGGEKLFF. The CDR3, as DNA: TGTGCCAGCACCGGGACAGGTGGTGAAAAACTGTTTTTT.

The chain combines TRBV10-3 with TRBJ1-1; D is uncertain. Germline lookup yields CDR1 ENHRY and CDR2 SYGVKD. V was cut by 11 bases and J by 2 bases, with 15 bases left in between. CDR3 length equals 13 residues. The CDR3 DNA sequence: TGTGCCTCCGTAGATCAAAGAAACACTGAAGCTTTCTTT. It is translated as CASVDQRNTEAFF.

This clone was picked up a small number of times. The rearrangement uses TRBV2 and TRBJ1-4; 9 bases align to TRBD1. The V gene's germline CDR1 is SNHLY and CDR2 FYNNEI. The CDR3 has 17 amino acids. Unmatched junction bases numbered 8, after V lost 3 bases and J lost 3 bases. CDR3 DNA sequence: TGTGCCAGCAGTGAGCTCGGGACAGGGTTGCCTAATGAAAAACTGTTTTTT. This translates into CASSELGTGLPNEKLFF.

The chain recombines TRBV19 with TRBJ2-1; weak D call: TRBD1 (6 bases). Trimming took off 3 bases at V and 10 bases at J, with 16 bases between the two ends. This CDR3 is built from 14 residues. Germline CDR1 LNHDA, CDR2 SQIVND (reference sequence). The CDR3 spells CASSIVWGPVEQFF. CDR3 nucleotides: TGTGCCAGTAGTATCGTTTGGGGGCCGGTGGAGCAGTTCTTC. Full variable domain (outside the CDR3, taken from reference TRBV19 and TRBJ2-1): DGGITQSPKYLFRKEGQNVTLSCEQNLNHDAMYWYRQDPGQGLRLIYYSQIVNDFQKGDIAEGYSVSREKKESFPLTVTSAQKNPTAFYLCASSIVWGPVEQFFGPGTRLTVL.

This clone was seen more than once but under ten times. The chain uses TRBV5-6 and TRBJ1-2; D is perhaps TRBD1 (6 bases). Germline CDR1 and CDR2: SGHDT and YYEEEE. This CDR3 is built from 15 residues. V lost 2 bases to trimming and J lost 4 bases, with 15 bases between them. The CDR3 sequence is CASSLVTGGSYGYTF. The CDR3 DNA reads TGTGCCAGCAGCTTAGTCACCGGGGGCAGCTATGGCTACACCTTC. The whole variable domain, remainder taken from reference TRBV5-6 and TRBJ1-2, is DAGVTQSPTHLIKTRGQQVTLRCSPKSGHDTVSWYQQALGQGPQFIFQYYEEEERQRGNFPDRFSGHQFPNYSSELNVNALLLGDSALYLCASSLVTGGSYGYTFGSGTRLTVV.

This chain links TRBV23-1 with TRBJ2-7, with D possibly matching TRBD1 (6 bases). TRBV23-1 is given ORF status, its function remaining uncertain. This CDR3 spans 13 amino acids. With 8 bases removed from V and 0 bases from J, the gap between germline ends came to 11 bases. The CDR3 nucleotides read TGCGCCAGCCTTGGACAGTCCTCCTACGAGCAGTACTTC. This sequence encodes CASLGQSSYEQYF.

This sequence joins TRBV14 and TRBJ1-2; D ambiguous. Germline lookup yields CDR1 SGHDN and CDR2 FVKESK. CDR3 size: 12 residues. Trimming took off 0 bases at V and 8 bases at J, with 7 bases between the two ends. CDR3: CASSQDIGGYTF. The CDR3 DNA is TGTGCCAGCAGCCAAGATATAGGGGGCTACACCTTC.

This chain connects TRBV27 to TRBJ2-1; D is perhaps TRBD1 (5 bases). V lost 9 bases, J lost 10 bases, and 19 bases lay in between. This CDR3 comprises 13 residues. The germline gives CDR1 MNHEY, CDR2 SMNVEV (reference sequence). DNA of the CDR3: TGTGCCAGTTCCCCACAGCAGGGTGCCGAGCAGTTCTTC. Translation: CASSPQQGAEQFF.

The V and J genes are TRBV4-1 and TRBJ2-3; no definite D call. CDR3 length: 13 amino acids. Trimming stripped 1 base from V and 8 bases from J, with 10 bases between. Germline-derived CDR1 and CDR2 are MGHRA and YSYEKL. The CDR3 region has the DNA TGCGCCAGCAGCCAAGGGACCCAAGGTACGCAGTATTTT. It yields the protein CASSQGTQGTQYF.

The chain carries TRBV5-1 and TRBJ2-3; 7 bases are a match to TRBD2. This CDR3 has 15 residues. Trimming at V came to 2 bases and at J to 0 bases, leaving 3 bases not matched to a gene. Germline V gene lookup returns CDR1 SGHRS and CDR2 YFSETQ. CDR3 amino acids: CASSLAGKSTDTQYF. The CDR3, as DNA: TGCGCCAGCAGCTTAGCGGGAAAAAGCACAGATACGCAGTATTTT.

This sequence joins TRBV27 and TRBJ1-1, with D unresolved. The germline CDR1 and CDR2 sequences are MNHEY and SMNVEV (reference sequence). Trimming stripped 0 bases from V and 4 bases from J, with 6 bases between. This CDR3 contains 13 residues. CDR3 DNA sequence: TGTGCCAGCAGTTTATCTTGGAGCACTGAAGCTTTCTTT. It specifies CASSLSWSTEAFF.

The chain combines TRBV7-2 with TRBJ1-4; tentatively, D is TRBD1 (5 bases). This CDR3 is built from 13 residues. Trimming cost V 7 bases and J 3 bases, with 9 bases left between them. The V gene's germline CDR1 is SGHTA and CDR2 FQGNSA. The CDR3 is CASTGRANEKLFF. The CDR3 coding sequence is TGTGCCAGCACAGGCAGGGCTAATGAAAAACTGTTTTTT.

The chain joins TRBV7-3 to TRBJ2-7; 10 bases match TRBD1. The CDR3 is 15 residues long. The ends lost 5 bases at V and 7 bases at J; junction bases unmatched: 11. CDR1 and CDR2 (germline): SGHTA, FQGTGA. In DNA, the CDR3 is TGTGCCAGCAGCCAGGCTGCGGGACAGGGGTTTGAGCAGTACTTC. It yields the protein CASSQAAGQGFEQYF.